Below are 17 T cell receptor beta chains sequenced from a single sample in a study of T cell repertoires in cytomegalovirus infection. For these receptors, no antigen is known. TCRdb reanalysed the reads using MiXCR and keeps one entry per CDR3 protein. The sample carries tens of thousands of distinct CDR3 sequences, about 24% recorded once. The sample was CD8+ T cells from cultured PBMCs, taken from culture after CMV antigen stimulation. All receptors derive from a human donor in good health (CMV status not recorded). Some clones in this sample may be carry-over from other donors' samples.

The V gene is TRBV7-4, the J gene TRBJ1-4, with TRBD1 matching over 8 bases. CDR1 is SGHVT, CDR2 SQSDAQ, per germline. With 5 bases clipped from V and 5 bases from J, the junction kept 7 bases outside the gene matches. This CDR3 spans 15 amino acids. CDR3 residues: CASSDRDRKNEKLFF. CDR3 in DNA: TGTGCCAGCAGCGACCGGGACAGGAAGAATGAAAAACTGTTTTTT. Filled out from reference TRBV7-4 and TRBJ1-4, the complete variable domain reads GAGVSQSPRYKVAKRGRDVALRCDSISGHVTLYWYRQTLGQGSEVLTYSQSDAQRDKSGRPSGRFSAERPERSVSTLKIQRTEQGDSAVYLCASSDRDRKNEKLFFGSGTQLSVL.

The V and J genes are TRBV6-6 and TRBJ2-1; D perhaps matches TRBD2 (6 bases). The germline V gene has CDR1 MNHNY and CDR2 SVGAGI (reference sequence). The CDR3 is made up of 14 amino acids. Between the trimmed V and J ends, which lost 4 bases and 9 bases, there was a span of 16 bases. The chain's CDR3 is CASSFATLGGEQFF. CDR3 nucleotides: TGTGCCAGCAGTTTCGCTACCTTGGGGGGTGAGCAGTTCTTC.

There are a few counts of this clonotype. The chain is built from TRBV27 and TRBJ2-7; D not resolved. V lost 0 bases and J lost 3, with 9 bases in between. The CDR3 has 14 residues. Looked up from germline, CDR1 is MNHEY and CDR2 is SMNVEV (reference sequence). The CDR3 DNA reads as TGTGCCAGCAGTTTATCCAGGTATTACTACGAGCAGTACTTC. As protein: CASSLSRYYYEQYF.

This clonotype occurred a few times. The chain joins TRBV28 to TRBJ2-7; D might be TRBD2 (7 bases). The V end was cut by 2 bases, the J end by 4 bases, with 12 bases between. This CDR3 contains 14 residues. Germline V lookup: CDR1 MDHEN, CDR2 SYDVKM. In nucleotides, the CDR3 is TGTGCCAGCAGTTTAGCGGGGGCAAGGTACGAGCAGTACTTC. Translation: CASSLAGARYEQYF. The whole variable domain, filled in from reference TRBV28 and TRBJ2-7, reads DVKVTQSSRYLVKRTGEKVFLECVQDMDHENMFWYRQDPGLGLRLIYFSYDVKMKEKGDIPEGYSVSREKKERFSLILESASTNQTSMYLCASSLAGARYEQYFGPGTRLTVT.

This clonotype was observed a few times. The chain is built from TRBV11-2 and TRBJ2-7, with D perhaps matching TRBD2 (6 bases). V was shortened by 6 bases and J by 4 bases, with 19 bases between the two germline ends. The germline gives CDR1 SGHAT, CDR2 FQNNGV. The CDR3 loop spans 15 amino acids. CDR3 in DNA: TGTGCCAGCAGGGTTACCGGGACTTTTAATTACGAGCAGTACTTC. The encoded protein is CASRVTGTFNYEQYF.

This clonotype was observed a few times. The chain's CDR3 is CASSLPGPQETQYF. DNA for the CDR3: TGTGCCAGCAGCTTACCCGGGCCTCAAGAGACCCAGTACTTC. V and J are TRBV28 and TRBJ2-5, with D uncertain. Germline lookup yields CDR1 MDHEN and CDR2 SYDVKM. V gave up 6 bases and J gave up 2 bases, with 13 bases separating them. This CDR3 region has 14 residues.

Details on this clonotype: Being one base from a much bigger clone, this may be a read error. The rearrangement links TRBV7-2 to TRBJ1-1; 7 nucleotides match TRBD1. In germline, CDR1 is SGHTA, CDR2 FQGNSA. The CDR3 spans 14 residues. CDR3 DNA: TGTGCCAGCAGCTCCACAGGGGCAGGGACTGAAGATTTCTTT. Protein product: CASSSTGAGTEDFF.

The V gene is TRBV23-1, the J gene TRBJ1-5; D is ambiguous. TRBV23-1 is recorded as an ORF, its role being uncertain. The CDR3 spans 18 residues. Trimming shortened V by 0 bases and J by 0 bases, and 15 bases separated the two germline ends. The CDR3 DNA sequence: TGCGCCAGCAGTCAATCTTGTCGATCCCCCCATAGCAATCAGCCCCAGCATTTT. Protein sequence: CASSQSCRSPHSNQPQHF.

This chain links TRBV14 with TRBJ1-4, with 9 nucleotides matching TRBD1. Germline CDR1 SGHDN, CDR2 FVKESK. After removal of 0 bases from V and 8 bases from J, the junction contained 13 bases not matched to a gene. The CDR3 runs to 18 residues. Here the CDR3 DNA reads TGTGCCAGCAGCCAAGATCCTGGACAGGGGAATGTCAGGGAAAAACTGTTTTTT. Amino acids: CASSQDPGQGNVREKLFF.

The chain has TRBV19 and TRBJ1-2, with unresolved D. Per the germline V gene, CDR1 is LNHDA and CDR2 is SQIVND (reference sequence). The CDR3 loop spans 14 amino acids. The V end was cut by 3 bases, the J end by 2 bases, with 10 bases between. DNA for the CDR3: TGTGCCAGTAGTATCCTGGCCACCAACTATGGCTACACCTTC. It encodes CASSILATNYGYTF.

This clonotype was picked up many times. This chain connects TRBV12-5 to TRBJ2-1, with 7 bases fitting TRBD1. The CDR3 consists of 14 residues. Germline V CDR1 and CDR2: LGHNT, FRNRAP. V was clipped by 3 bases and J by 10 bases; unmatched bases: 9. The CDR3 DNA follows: TGTGCTAGTGGTTTCGGGACAGCCGGACGGGAGCAGTTCTTC. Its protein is CASGFGTAGREQFF.

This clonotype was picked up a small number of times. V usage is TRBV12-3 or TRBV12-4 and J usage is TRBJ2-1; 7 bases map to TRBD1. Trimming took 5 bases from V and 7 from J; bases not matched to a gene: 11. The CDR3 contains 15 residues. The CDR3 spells CASSPDRASLNEQFF. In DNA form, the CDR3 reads TGTGCCAGCAGTCCCGACAGGGCAAGCTTGAATGAGCAGTTCTTC.

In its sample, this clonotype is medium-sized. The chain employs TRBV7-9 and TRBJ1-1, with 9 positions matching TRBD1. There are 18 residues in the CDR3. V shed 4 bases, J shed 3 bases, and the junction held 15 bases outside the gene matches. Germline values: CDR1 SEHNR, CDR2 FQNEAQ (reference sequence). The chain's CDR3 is CASSYNEKKTGGDTEAFF. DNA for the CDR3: TGTGCCAGCAGCTACAATGAAAAGAAGACAGGGGGGGACACTGAAGCTTTCTTT.

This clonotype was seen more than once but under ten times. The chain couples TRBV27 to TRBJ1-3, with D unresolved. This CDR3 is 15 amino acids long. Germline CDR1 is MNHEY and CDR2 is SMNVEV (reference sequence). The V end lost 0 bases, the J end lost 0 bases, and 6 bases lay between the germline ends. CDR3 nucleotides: TGTGCCAGCAGTTTATCGCCCAGCTCTGGAAACACCATATATTTT. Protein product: CASSLSPSSGNTIYF.

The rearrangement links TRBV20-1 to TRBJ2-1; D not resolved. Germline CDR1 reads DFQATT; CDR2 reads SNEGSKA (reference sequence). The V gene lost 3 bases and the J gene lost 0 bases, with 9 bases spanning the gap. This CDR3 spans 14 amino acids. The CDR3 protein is CSARPWNSYNEQFF. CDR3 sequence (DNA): TGCAGTGCTAGGCCCTGGAACTCCTACAATGAGCAGTTCTTC.

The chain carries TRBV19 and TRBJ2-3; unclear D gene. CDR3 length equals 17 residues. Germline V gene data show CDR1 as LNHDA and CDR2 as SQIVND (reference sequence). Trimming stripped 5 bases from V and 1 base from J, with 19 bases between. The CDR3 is CASSPPLGVRGTDTQYF. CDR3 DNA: TGTGCCAGTAGTCCACCCCTTGGGGTCCGCGGCACAGATACGCAGTATTTT.

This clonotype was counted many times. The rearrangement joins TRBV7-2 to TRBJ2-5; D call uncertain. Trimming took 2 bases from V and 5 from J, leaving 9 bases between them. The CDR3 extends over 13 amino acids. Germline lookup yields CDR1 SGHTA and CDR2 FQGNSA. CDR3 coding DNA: TGTGCCAGCAGCTTATCTGACAAGGAGACCCAGTACTTC. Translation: CASSLSDKETQYF. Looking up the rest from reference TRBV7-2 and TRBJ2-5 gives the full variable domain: GAGVSQSPSNKVTEKGKDVELRCDPISGHTALYWYRQSLGQGLEFLIYFQGNSAPDKSGLPSDRFSAERTGGSVSTLTIQRTQQEDSAVYLCASSLSDKETQYFGPGTRLLVL.